This entry lists 27 T cell receptor beta chains sequenced from one sample in a study of blood T cell repertoires in COVID-19. The repertoire was sequenced with immunoSEQ multiplex PCR; TCRdb's copy has only in-frame clones and lacks some. The sample consists of around 100,000 clones, roughly 87% of them appearing once. The sequenced material came from peripheral blood. The receptors were gathered from a woman older than 75 with acute or convalescent COVID-19.

This chain links TRBV7-2 with TRBJ1-1; perhaps TRBD1 as D (6 bases). This CDR3 region has 16 residues. Germline V lookup: CDR1 SGHTA, CDR2 FQGNSA. Trimming shortened V by 4 bases and J by 4 bases, and 19 bases separated the two germline ends. CDR3 coding DNA: TGTGCCAGCAGCTCTTCACCCGGACAGTTTAGCACTGAAGCTTTCTTT. Translated: CASSSSPGQFSTEAFF.

V is TRBV9 and J is TRBJ2-1; perhaps TRBD1 as D (7 bases). Germline V CDR1 and CDR2: SGDLS, YYNGEE. V was clipped by 0 bases and J by 4 bases, with 11 bases between them. This CDR3 comprises 15 residues. The CDR3 spells CASSVGRGVYNEQFF. Written as DNA, the CDR3 is TGTGCCAGCAGCGTAGGCAGGGGGGTTTACAATGAGCAGTTCTTC.

This chain uses TRBV7-2 with TRBJ2-1, with D tentatively TRBD2 (6 bases). The CDR3 length is 14 residues. CDR1 SGHTA and CDR2 FQGNSA come from the germline V gene. Between the trimmed V and J ends, which lost 6 bases and 4 bases, there was a span of 13 bases. The CDR3 coding sequence is TGTGCCAGCAGTCGCCGGGACTTATACAATGAGCAGTTCTTC. Translation gives CASSRRDLYNEQFF.

The V gene is TRBV7-8, the J gene TRBJ1-3; D uncertain. The V gene lost 5 bases and the J gene lost 7 bases, with 15 bases spanning the gap. CDR3 size: 14 residues. CDR1 SGHVS and CDR2 FQNEAQ come from the germline V gene. CDR3 residues: CASSRRDPGNTIYF. The CDR3 DNA is TGTGCCAGCAGCCGCCGGGATCCCGGGAACACCATATATTTT. Full variable domain (outside the CDR3, taken from reference TRBV7-8 and TRBJ1-3): GAGVSQSPRYKVAKRGQDVALRCDPISGHVSLFWYQQALGQGPEFLTYFQNEAQLDKSGLPSDRFFAERPEGSVSTLKIQRTQQEDSAVYLCASSRRDPGNTIYFGEGSWLTVV.

The gene calls are TRBV6-5 and TRBJ1-2; TRBD1 is a possible D gene (6 bases). In germline, CDR1 is MNHEY, CDR2 SVGAGI. CDR3 length: 12 residues. V was clipped by 5 bases and J by 4 bases, with 8 bases between them. The CDR3 nucleotides are TGTGCCAGCAGTCAGGGGCCCTATGGCTACACCTTC. It is translated as CASSQGPYGYTF.

This clone appeared a single time. V gene TRBV5-1 combines with J gene TRBJ1-4; D is perhaps TRBD1 (5 bases). The ends were cut back, 0 bases at V and 12 bases at J, with 15 bases in the middle. The V gene's germline CDR1 is SGHRS and CDR2 YFSETQ. CDR3 length: 14 residues. The CDR3 DNA reads TGCGCCAGCAGCTTGGGCATAAAAGGGGTTGAACTGTTTTTT. Protein: CASSLGIKGVELFF. The whole variable domain, remainder taken from reference TRBV5-1 and TRBJ1-4, is KAGVTQTPRYLIKTRGQQVTLSCSPISGHRSVSWYQQTPGQGLQFLFEYFSETQRNKGNFPGRFSGRQFSNSRSEMNVSTLELGDSALYLCASSLGIKGVELFFGSGTQLSVL.

The chain couples TRBV18 to TRBJ1-1; D gene unclear. CDR3 length: 12 residues. Germline loops: CDR1 KGHSH, CDR2 LQKENI. With 5 bases removed from V and 1 base from J, the gap between germline ends came to 5 bases. The CDR3 protein is CASSSQNTEAFF. In DNA form, the CDR3 reads TGTGCCAGCTCATCCCAGAACACTGAAGCTTTCTTT.

This rearrangement joins TRBV5-1 to TRBJ2-5; D gene ambiguous. Trimming cost V 1 base and J 3 bases, with 4 bases left between them. CDR1 and CDR2 from the germline V gene are SGHRS and YFSETQ. The CDR3 totals 12 residues. The CDR3 DNA is TGCGCCAGCAGCTTGTCCAAAGAGACCCAGTACTTC. Translated: CASSLSKETQYF.

The chain couples TRBV7-3 to TRBJ2-3, with 7 bases lining up with TRBD2. The germline CDR1 and CDR2 sequences are SGHTA and FQGTGA. V lost 5 bases, J lost 5 bases, and 10 bases stayed unmatched. This CDR3 comprises 15 residues. CDR3 residues: CASSLQAGRGDTQYF. The CDR3, as DNA: TGTGCCAGCAGCCTCCAAGCGGGACGAGGAGATACGCAGTATTTT. The entire variable domain, with the rest obtained from reference TRBV7-3 and TRBJ2-3, is as follows: GAGVSQTPSNKVTEKGKYVELRCDPISGHTALYWYRQSLGQGPEFLIYFQGTGAADDSGLPNDRFFAVRPEGSVSTLKIQRTERGDSAVYLCASSLQAGRGDTQYFGPGTRLTVL.

The chain employs TRBV7-9 and TRBJ2-7; 9 bases align to TRBD1. Germline V gives CDR1 SEHNR, CDR2 FQNEAQ (reference sequence). Losses at the gene ends were 3 bases for V and 6 bases for J; bases not matched to a gene: 9. The CDR3 runs 15 residues. CDR3 sequence reads: CASSFRDRDSGEQYF. Written as DNA, the CDR3 is TGTGCCAGCAGCTTCCGGGACAGGGACAGCGGCGAGCAGTACTTC.

The V call is TRBV10-1, the J call TRBJ2-1; D remains unclear. The CDR3 length is 12 residues. Per the germline V gene, CDR1 is WNHNN and CDR2 is SYGVQD (reference sequence). V lost 3 bases to trimming and J lost 5 bases, with 5 bases between them. The CDR3 here is CASSDYNNEQFF. CDR3 coding DNA: TGCGCCAGCAGTGATTACAACAATGAGCAGTTCTTC.

As DNA, the CDR3 is TGTGCCAGCAGCTCCGGACAGCAAGAGACCCAGTACTTC. It yields the protein CASSSGQQETQYF. The genes are TRBV7-3 and TRBJ2-5, with a weak D call TRBD1 (6 bases). The CDR3 loop spans 13 amino acids. The V gene's germline CDR1 is SGHTA and CDR2 FQGTGA. Trimming cost V 4 bases and J 2 bases, with 8 bases left between them.

This chain joins TRBV2 and TRBJ1-1; D not resolved. The V end was cut by 3 bases, the J end by 3 bases, with 20 bases between. Germline lookup yields CDR1 SNHLY and CDR2 FYNNEI. This CDR3 has 17 amino acids. CDR3 protein: CASSDLDGPVADTEAFF. CDR3 bases: TGTGCCAGCAGTGACCTTGACGGACCCGTAGCGGACACTGAAGCTTTCTTT.

This rearrangement joins TRBV28 to TRBJ1-3, with TRBD1 identical over 7 bases. The germline V gene has CDR1 MDHEN and CDR2 SYDVKM. The CDR3 consists of 14 residues. Trimming cost V 4 bases and J 2 bases; bases outside gene matches: 2. CDR3 DNA: TGTGCCAGCAGTTCTACAGGGGCTGGAAACACCATATATTTT. Amino acids: CASSSTGAGNTIYF.

This chain uses TRBV4-2 with TRBJ2-2; TRBD1 is a possible D gene (6 bases). Germline CDR1 LGHNA, CDR2 YNFKEQ. V lost 0 bases and J lost 7, with 9 bases in between. This CDR3 comprises 14 residues. CDR3 sequence: CASSQDRTVGELFF. In DNA, the CDR3 is TGTGCCAGCAGCCAAGATAGGACAGTCGGGGAGCTGTTTTTT.

This clone was observed once. This chain connects TRBV30 to TRBJ1-1; 7 positions match TRBD1. V was clipped by 0 bases and J by 5 bases; unmatched bases: 15. Per the germline V gene, CDR1 is GTSNPN and CDR2 is SVGIG (reference sequence). The CDR3 is 17 amino acids. CDR3 DNA sequence: TGTGCCTGGAGTGTTCTGGGTGGAAGGGGGCGCGGGACTGAAGCTTTCTTT. Translation gives CAWSVLGGRGRGTEAFF.

The CDR3 sequence: CASTITGADTQYF. CDR3 sequence (DNA): TGTGCCAGCACCATAACAGGGGCCGATACGCAGTATTTT. The gene calls are TRBV12-3 or TRBV12-4 and TRBJ2-3, with 7 bases lining up with TRBD1. Unmatched junction bases numbered 7, after V lost 7 bases and J lost 6 bases. The CDR3 loop spans 13 amino acids.

The chain joins TRBV4-3 to TRBJ1-2; TRBD1 might be the D (5 bases). Germline CDR1 is LGHNA and CDR2 is YSLEER. Trimming took off 5 bases at V and 4 bases at J, with 14 bases between the two ends. The CDR3 has 14 residues. The CDR3: CASSSTGGAYGYTF. As DNA, the CDR3 is TGCGCCAGCAGCTCAACAGGAGGGGCCTATGGCTACACCTTC.

The genes are TRBV6-5 and TRBJ2-3; no definite D call. CDR1 and CDR2 from the germline V gene are MNHEY and SVGAGI. The length of the CDR3 is 13 residues. Trimming took 7 bases from V and 1 from J, leaving 9 bases between them. CDR3 nucleotide sequence: TGTGCCAGCATCAGTCCAGGCACAGATACGCAGTATTTT. It specifies CASISPGTDTQYF.

The chain recombines TRBV6-2 or TRBV6-3 with TRBJ2-1; 8 bases are shared with TRBD2. The germline CDR1 and CDR2 sequences are MNHEY and SVGEGT. Trimming took 4 bases from V and 9 from J; bases not matched to a gene: 11. There are 15 residues in the CDR3. CDR3 nucleotides: TGTGCCAGCAGTTCTGGCGCGGGGGGCAAGAGTGAGCAGTTCTTC. It yields the protein CASSSGAGGKSEQFF.

The chain joins TRBV3-1 (or the pseudogene TRBV3-2) to TRBJ2-3; 8 bases map to TRBD2. V lost 0 bases and J lost 0; bases outside the gene matches: 11. The CDR3 is 19 amino acids. Germline CDR1 reads LGHDT; CDR2 reads YNNKEL (reference sequence). The CDR3 DNA sequence: TGTGCCAGCAGCCAAGAATGCCCGGGGGGGTTACCTAGCACAGATACGCAGTATTTT. It encodes CASSQECPGGLPSTDTQYF.

This sequence joins TRBV9 and TRBJ2-7; 8 bases agree with TRBD2. CDR1 is SGDLS, CDR2 YYNGEE, per germline. With V trimmed by 4 bases and J by 1 base, 7 bases remained unmatched. CDR3 length: 15 amino acids. CDR3 coding DNA: TGTGCCAGCAGCACCAGCGGGAGCTTTTCCTACGAGCAGTACTTC. As protein: CASSTSGSFSYEQYF.

The chain links TRBV7-9 to TRBJ1-5; maybe TRBD1 (6 bases). CDR1 and CDR2 (germline): SEHNR, FQNEAQ (reference sequence). The V and J ends lost 6 bases and 3 bases respectively, with 9 bases between them. This CDR3 has 13 residues. The CDR3 DNA sequence: TGTGCCAGCAGGGACAGCTCCAATCAGCCCCAGCATTTT. It specifies CASRDSSNQPQHF.

V gene TRBV7-3 combines with J gene TRBJ2-7, with D possibly TRBD2 on 5 matching bases. The CDR3 loop spans 14 amino acids. Germline loops: CDR1 SGHTA, CDR2 FQGTGA. Trimming stripped 1 base from V and 6 bases from J, with 13 bases between. This CDR3 is CASSLSLGDSEQYF. In nucleotides, the CDR3 is TGTGCCAGCAGCTTAAGCCTCGGGGATAGCGAGCAGTACTTC.

The V gene is TRBV3-1 (or the pseudogene TRBV3-2), the J gene TRBJ2-1; 8 nucleotides match TRBD2. This CDR3 contains 15 residues. From germline, CDR1 is LGHDT and CDR2 YNNKEL (reference sequence). Germline trimming cut 4 bases from V and 7 bases from J; bases unmatched to any gene: 9. CDR3 residues: CASSPPGLVGNEQFF. In DNA form, the CDR3 reads TGTGCCAGCAGCCCACCGGGACTAGTTGGAAATGAGCAGTTCTTC.

This clone was found once. The chain is built from TRBV6-5 and TRBJ1-3; the D is unclear. Germline V gene sequence: CDR1 MNHEY, CDR2 SVGAGI. The V gene lost 5 bases and the J gene lost 1 base, with 12 bases spanning the gap. The length of the CDR3 is 15 residues. CDR3 region: CASSRQSVSGNTIYF. In DNA form, the CDR3 reads TGTGCCAGCAGTAGACAATCCGTATCTGGAAACACCATATATTTT.

The rearrangement uses TRBV9 and TRBJ1-3, with no clear D. This CDR3 spans 14 amino acids. Trimming took off 3 bases at V and 1 base at J, with 8 bases between the two ends. CDR1 is SGDLS, CDR2 YYNGEE, per germline. The CDR3 reads CASSATTSGNTIYF. For the CDR3, the DNA is TGTGCCAGCAGCGCTACCACTTCTGGAAACACCATATATTTT.